The T cell receptor (beta chain) under discussion was sequenced for a study of identical twins. Only healthy Caucasians were included as donors. General study results and limits: Reduced insertions were recorded for abundant cord blood beta clonotypes, with no such pattern in memory repertoires.

TCRdb re-called the 5' RACE reads through MiXCR, storing one row per CDR3 protein. The repertoire consists of hundreds of thousands of distinct CDR3 sequences, with less than 25% occurring once and the leading ten covering 4.3%. Concerning this clonotype: Its target is not known.

The CDR3 extends over 14 amino acids. The germline gives CDR1 SQVTM, CDR2 ANQGSEA. V was trimmed by 8 bases and J by 6 bases, leaving 20 bases between them. The same specimen was also included in a second study, on T cells expressing NK-cell markers. That source notes: HCMV seropositivity marked seven of the eight sequenced donors; one was seronegative. Leadership of the CD3+CD56-NKG2C+ fraction also belonged to these clonotypes in several donors.

Sequences were obtained from PBMCs. The chain employs TRBV29-1 and TRBJ2-1, with TRBD2 as a possible D gene (6 bases). The receptor comes from a woman under 30 in good health. The DNA of the CDR3 is TGCAGCTTTGCGATGGGGGGAATCGGCAATGAGCAGTTCTTC. Protein product: CSFAMGGIGNEQFF.